Each of the 16 T cell receptor beta chains below was sequenced from the same sample in a study of radiation and T cells in renal cell carcinoma (dated by TCRdb to about 2020). The library was generated by the immunoSEQ multiplex PCR assay. The clones in this table, taken by TCRdb from immuneACCESS, are in-frame only. Not every clone is retained; where verified, under half of the shortfall comes from an unresolved V gene, and the cause of the rest is unknown. Within this sample are about 65,000 clones, with around 77% of them counted one time only. Roughly 7% of the sample is held by the ten biggest clonotypes. What this sample's time point label stands for: blood 2 weeks post-SBRT. The treatment or condition label, read with the paper, signifies: 15 Gy SBRT to primary tumor, nephrectomy 4 weeks later. The sequenced sample was blood, obtained from a patient whose treatment included radiotherapy and nephrectomy. Receptor source: a man aged 55 to 70 with renal cell carcinoma.

The genes are TRBV19 and TRBJ2-3; 7 bases match TRBD1. The CDR3 is 17 residues long. The germline gives CDR1 LNHDA, CDR2 SQIVND (reference sequence). V was clipped by 5 bases and J by 2 bases; unmatched bases: 13. CDR3 coding DNA: TGTGCCAGTAGTGCGCGACAGGGAGTCGCTTCCACAGATACGCAGTATTTT. It codes for CASSARQGVASTDTQYF. Full variable domain (remainder filled in from reference TRBV19 and TRBJ2-3): DGGITQSPKYLFRKEGQNVTLSCEQNLNHDAMYWYRQDPGQGLRLIYYSQIVNDFQKGDIAEGYSVSREKKESFPLTVTSAQKNPTAFYLCASSARQGVASTDTQYFGPGTRLTVL.

V gene TRBV10-3 combines with J gene TRBJ1-6; 7 bases align to TRBD1. From germline, CDR1 is ENHRY and CDR2 SYGVKD. CDR3 size: 13 residues. The trim removed 8 bases at V and 7 bases at J, leaving 5 bases unmatched. CDR3 sequence reads: CAIWDSSNSPLHF. The CDR3 DNA follows: TGTGCCATCTGGGACAGCTCAAATTCACCCCTCCACTTT.

The chain uses TRBV29-1 and TRBJ2-7; D ambiguous. V dropped 5 bases and J dropped 6 bases, with 8 bases sitting between them. The CDR3 consists of 10 residues. The germline V gene has CDR1 SQVTM and CDR2 ANQGSEA. CDR3 sequence: CSVLSPEQYF. CDR3 bases: TGCAGCGTTTTGAGTCCCGAGCAGTACTTC.

V and J are TRBV5-5 and TRBJ1-1; 8 nucleotides match TRBD1. This CDR3 has 16 amino acids. The V gene end was trimmed by 3 bases and the J gene end by 0 bases; junction bases not matched to a gene: 7. CDR1 and CDR2 from the germline V gene are SGHKS and YYEKEE (reference sequence). The CDR3 loop reads CASSSGQGRLNTEAFF. CDR3 nucleotide sequence: TGTGCCAGCAGCTCCGGACAGGGAAGATTGAACACTGAAGCTTTCTTT.

The chain carries TRBV30 and TRBJ2-5, with D unresolved. The V gene's germline CDR1 is GTSNPN and CDR2 SVGIG (reference sequence). This CDR3 comprises 13 residues. V lost 0 bases and J lost 3, with 8 bases in between. DNA of the CDR3: TGTGCCTGGAGTGTAAAGTGGGAAGAGACCCAGTACTTC. Its translation is CAWSVKWEETQYF.

The chain joins TRBV11-3 to TRBJ2-1; tentatively, D is TRBD2 (7 bases). This CDR3 is built from 15 residues. V was clipped by 5 bases and J by 5 bases, with 16 bases between them. Germline CDR1 and CDR2: SGHNT and YENEEA. CDR3 sequence (DNA): TGTGCCAGCAGCCGCTTGAGGGGGGGAGACAATGAGCAGTTCTTC. Translating it yields CASSRLRGGDNEQFF.

The CDR3 sequence: CASSLVEPGQGWTGELFF. In DNA form, the CDR3 reads TGCGCCAGCAGTCTCGTTGAACCGGGACAGGGTTGGACCGGGGAGCTGTTTTTT. V gene TRBV10-1 combines with J gene TRBJ2-2, with 9 bases that match TRBD1. Germline V CDR1 and CDR2: WNHNN, SYGVQD (reference sequence). The CDR3 extends over 18 amino acids. The trim removed 5 bases at V and 5 bases at J, leaving 15 bases unmatched.

The DNA for the CDR3 is TGTGCCAGCAGCTTACCTGGGGGAGGAAGCAGGAATGAGCAGTTCTTC. Encoded protein: CASSLPGGGSRNEQFF. The genes are TRBV7-2 and TRBJ2-1; possible D gene TRBD2, 6 bases. V shed 2 bases and J shed 7 bases, with 18 bases lying between them. Looked up from germline, CDR1 is SGHTA and CDR2 is FQGNSA. The CDR3 totals 16 residues.

This clone is medium-sized in the sample. The chain recombines TRBV9 with TRBJ1-1; D is undetermined. Germline-derived CDR1 and CDR2 are SGDLS and YYNGEE. Between the trimmed V and J ends, which lost 0 bases and 4 bases, there was a span of 7 bases. The CDR3 covers 13 residues. The CDR3 loop reads CASSVAPATEAFF. The DNA of the CDR3 is TGTGCCAGCAGCGTAGCGCCAGCCACTGAAGCTTTCTTT.

J is TRBJ1-1 and V is TRBV12-5; D is possibly TRBD1 (5 bases). The CDR3 is 13 amino acids. CDR1 LGHNT and CDR2 FRNRAP come from the germline V gene. The V end lost 5 bases, the J end lost 1 base, and 8 bases lay between the germline ends. For the CDR3, the DNA is TGTGCTAGTGGTGCGAGGGGGAACACTGAAGCTTTCTTT. Translating gives CASGARGNTEAFF.

The chain uses TRBV18 and TRBJ2-2; 9 bases map to TRBD2. CDR1 and CDR2 from the germline V gene are KGHSH and LQKENI. This CDR3 is built from 16 residues. J gave up 1 base and V 3 bases, and 3 bases lay outside the gene matches. CDR3 sequence (DNA): TGTGCCAGCTCACCGCGGACTAGCGAGAACACCGGGGAGCTGTTTTTT. This codes for CASSPRTSENTGELFF.

This chain connects TRBV21-1 to TRBJ2-7; no DNA check was done on the table's D call, TRBD2. TRBV21-1 is tagged as a pseudogene. The CDR3 runs to 15 residues. The CDR3 region is CASSKVRRGPNGGYV. In DNA, the CDR3 is TGTGCCAGCAGCAAAGTAAGGCGGGGGCCCAACGGGGGGTACGTC.

The chain couples TRBV4-1 to TRBJ1-4, with D maybe TRBD1 (5 bases). This CDR3 has 17 residues. Germline V gene lookup returns CDR1 MGHRA and CDR2 YSYEKL. V shed 0 bases and J shed 5 bases, with 16 bases lying between them. CDR3 protein: CASSQDEVPGINEKLFF. CDR3 coding DNA: TGCGCCAGCAGCCAAGATGAGGTTCCAGGGATCAATGAAAAACTGTTTTTT.

For the CDR3, the DNA is TGTGCCAGCAGCGGTAGCGGGGTTCATTACAATGAGCAGTTCTTC. This encodes CASSGSGVHYNEQFF. The genes are TRBV13 and TRBJ2-1; 8 bases are a match to TRBD2. CDR1 and CDR2 from the germline V gene are PRHDT and FYEKMQ (reference sequence). J was trimmed by 4 bases and V by 5 bases; bases with no gene match: 7. CDR3 size: 15 residues.

This sequence joins TRBV5-5 and TRBJ2-3; D perhaps matches TRBD1 (7 bases). This CDR3 contains 17 residues. Germline CDR1 and CDR2: SGHKS and YYEKEE (reference sequence). The V end was cut by 1 base, the J end by 2 bases, with 17 bases between. CDR3 coding DNA: TGTGCCAGCAGCTTGTACTCAGGAGGGGGCCTCACAGATACGCAGTATTTT. Amino acid sequence: CASSLYSGGGLTDTQYF.

The chain employs TRBV6-5 and TRBJ2-1; TRBD1 matches at 8 bases. The CDR3 loop spans 14 amino acids. Germline CDR1 and CDR2: MNHEY and SVGAGI. With V trimmed by 6 bases and J by 8 bases, 9 bases remained unmatched. CDR3 loop: CASSLRDRRDEQFF. The CDR3 nucleotides are TGTGCCAGCAGCCTCCGGGACAGGCGCGATGAGCAGTTCTTC.